This T cell receptor beta chain was sequenced for a study of T cells after yellow fever vaccination. In germline, CDR1 is SGHTA, CDR2 FQGNSA. Trimming shortened V by 5 bases and J by 5 bases, and 19 bases separated the two germline ends. The CDR3 has 15 residues. From the 5' RACE reads, TCRdb called clonotypes with MiXCR, one entry per CDR3 protein. The sample has around 230,000 distinct CDR3 sequences, over 6.5% seen once. The source material was CD4+ T cells sorted from PBMCs, sampled on the day of the yellow fever booster vaccination. V usage is TRBV7-2 and J usage is TRBJ2-7; D remains unclear. This receptor was taken from a man under 40 who received the YFV17D yellow fever vaccine. The CDR3 DNA reads TGTGCCAGCAGCCCTCGGGCCATACCTTGGGACGAGCAGTACTTC. It is translated as CASSPRAIPWDEQYF.